This T cell receptor beta chain was captured by sequencing in a study of blood T cell repertoires in COVID-19. Overall study: Sites across the United States, Italy and Spain contributed samples from acute and convalescent COVID-19.

The CDR3 totals 19 residues. Per germline, CDR1 ENHRY and CDR2 SYGVKD. With 4 bases clipped from V and 0 bases from J, the junction kept 12 bases outside the gene matches. Sequenced by immunoSEQ multiplex PCR; TCRdb stores in-frame clones only, minus some. The sample lists hundreds of thousands of clones, around 85% occurring once. The chain recombines TRBV10-3 with TRBJ2-6; the match to TRBD1 covers 7 bases. The receptor was derived from a woman in her thirties who had recovered from COVID-19. The specimen sequenced was peripheral blood. The CDR3 is CAISGLQGPDLSGANVLTF. In DNA, the CDR3 is TGTGCCATCAGTGGACTACAGGGGCCGGATCTCTCTGGGGCCAACGTCCTGACTTTC.